This T cell receptor (beta chain) was identified in a study of spatial heterogeneity in lung cancer. About the study: More than eight raw reads, on average, carried each unique TCR and UMI combination.

This clonotype was counted ten times or more. One entry per CDR3 protein results from TCRdb running MiXCR on the 5' RACE reads. The sample has some 40,000 distinct CDR3 sequences, 3.1% seen once. Indicated time point: sample taken at primary tumor resection. In each case, whole RNA from tumor, nontumor lung or frozen PBMC was sequenced unsorted. This clonotype was obtained from a male donor with early-stage non-small cell lung cancer. The sequences come from normal lung tissue next to the tumor, collected at surgery.

The CDR3 sequence: CASSYDRGVPATNEKLFF. Here the CDR3 DNA reads TGTGCCAGCAGTTACGATCGGGGGGTGCCTGCAACTAATGAAAAACTGTTTTTT. The chain couples TRBV6-2 or TRBV6-3 to TRBJ1-4, with a possible D match to TRBD1 (5 bases). The V end was cut by 2 bases, the J end by 0 bases, with 16 bases between. From germline, CDR1 is MNHEY and CDR2 SVGEGT. CDR3 length equals 18 residues.